The rows below give T cell receptor beta chains drawn from one sample of a study of OX40 agonist ivuxolimab in advanced cancers. Using immunoSEQ multiplex PCR, the repertoire was profiled, and TCRdb retains in-frame clones only, with some absent. The sample holds about 53,000 clones, around 79% seen once. Sequencing used CD4+ or CD8+ T cells sorted from blood, obtained in a trial of the OX40 agonist ivuxolimab. These receptors were collected from an adult with an advanced solid tumor such as melanoma, head and neck, liver or kidney cancer. The CDR3 runs from the conserved cysteine through the conserved F or W. The D gene is left open where the match is weak. Some rows mark clone size as missing; the rest say once, few, many or name a class of expanded clone.

TRBJ1-2 | TRBV11-1 | NA | NA | TGTGCCAGCAGCTTAGGTTGGGGCAACTATGGCTACACCTTC | CASSLGWGNYGYTF
TRBJ1-5 | TRBV7-2 | NA | NA | TGTGCCAGCAGCTTAGGGGCCTCAGGGTATCAGCCCCAGCATTTT | CASSLGASGYQPQHF
TRBJ1-2 | TRBV7-2 | NA | NA | TGTGCCAGCAGCTTGACACTTAACTATGGCTACACCTTC | CASSLTLNYGYTF
TRBJ1-2 | TRBV6-5 | NA | NA | TGTGCCAGCAGTTACGATCTACAGACCTATGGCTACACCTTC | CASSYDLQTYGYTF
TRBJ1-1 | TRBV18 | NA | few | TGTGCCAGCTCCCAACAACCGGGCACGGTAATCTCTGAAGCTTTCTTT | CASSQQPGTVISEAFF
TRBJ1-1 | TRBV19 | NA | NA | TGTGCCAGTAGTTTTAGTTCCGGCCTCCTAAGGACTGAAGCTTTCTTT | CASSFSSGLLRTEAFF
TRBJ2-1 | TRBV6-5 | NA | NA | TGTGCCAGCAGTAAGCGTTCCAATAATAATGGGCAGTTCTTC | CASSKRSNNNGQFF
TRBJ2-2 | TRBV5-1 | TRBD1 | NA | TGCGCCAGCAGCTTGGGAGGGACAGGGAACACCGGGGAGCTGTTTTTT | CASSLGGTGNTGELFF
TRBJ2-1 | TRBV6-1 | NA | NA | TGTGCCAGCAGCTATGACAGGGAGCAGTTCTTC | CASSYDREQFF
TRBJ2-3 | TRBV30 | TRBD2 | NA | TGTGCCTGGAGTCGCTGGGGACTAGCGGGGAGAGATACGCAGTATTTT | CAWSRWGLAGRDTQYF
TRBJ2-7 | TRBV18 | NA | NA | TGTGCCAGCTCACCCCAGTCCATTTCAGGGTTCGGCGAGCAGTACTTC | CASSPQSISGFGEQYF
TRBJ2-1 | TRBV5-1 | TRBD2 | few | TGCGCCAGCAGCTTGGATGCGGGAGTCAGCTACAATGAGCAGTTCTTC | CASSLDAGVSYNEQFF
TRBJ1-5 | TRBV2 | NA | NA | TGTGCCAGCGGAGCAGGGGTGCAGAGCAATCAGCCCCAGCATTTT | CASGAGVQSNQPQHF
TRBJ1-1 | TRBV10-3 | NA | NA | TGTGCCATCCGCCCGGGAGATAACACTGAAGCTTTCTTT | CAIRPGDNTEAFF
TRBJ1-4 | TRBV29-1 | TRBD1 | NA | TGCAGCGTTCCGGGGACAGGGTCAACTAATGAAAAACTGTTTTTT | CSVPGTGSTNEKLFF
TRBJ1-2 | TRBV21-1 | NA | few | TGTGCCAGCAGCAAAGATAGAAACTATGGCTACACCTTC | CASSKDRNYGYTF
TRBJ2-7 | TRBV13 | TRBD1 | few | TGTGCCAGCAGCTTGACAGGGGTGGCCTACGAGCAGTACTTC | CASSLTGVAYEQYF
TRBJ1-1 | TRBV30 | NA | few | TGTGCCTGTAAGGGACATATTAACACTGAAGCTTTCTTT | CACKGHINTEAFF
TRBJ1-5 | TRBV18 | NA | NA | TGTGCCAGCTCACCACGTGTGCTGGGGCTGGGCAATCAGCCCCAGCATTTT | CASSPRVLGLGNQPQHF
TRBJ2-5 | TRBV6-5 | NA | NA | TGTGCCAGCAGTTTACAAAGGGACTACCAAGAGACCCAGTACTTC | CASSLQRDYQETQYF
TRBJ2-4 | TRBV19 | TRBD1 | NA | TGTGCCAGTAGTACGGGACAGGGAACTAACATTCAGTACTTC | CASSTGQGTNIQYF
TRBJ1-2 | TRBV5-1 | NA | once | TGCGCCAGCAGCTTGGGTCTTTGGGAAACTAACTATGGCTACACCTTC | CASSLGLWETNYGYTF
TRBJ2-1 | TRBV2 | NA | few | TGTGCCAGCAGGCGGGCGGAAGCGGTCGGGCGAGGTGAGCAGTTCTTC | CASRRAEAVGRGEQFF
TRBJ2-2 | TRBV5-1 | TRBD1 | NA | TGCGCCAGCAGCCCGTACGGGACAGGGCTCAACGGGGAGCTGTTTTTT | CASSPYGTGLNGELFF
TRBJ2-5 | TRBV6-5 | NA | once | TGTGCCAGCAGTTCGGCCCGTGGGGACCAGTACTTC | CASSSARGDQYF
TRBJ1-1 | TRBV5-1 | NA | NA | TGCGCCAGCAGCTTTTCAGAGAACACTGAAGCTTTCTTT | CASSFSENTEAFF
TRBJ1-2 | TRBV28 | TRBD1 | NA | TGTGCCAGCAGTTTATTCAACAGGGGGCGTGATGGCTACACCTTC | CASSLFNRGRDGYTF
TRBJ1-1 | TRBV11-2 | NA | few | TGTGCCAGCAGCCCCCTGGCCCAAAGGAACACTGAAGCTTTCTTT | CASSPLAQRNTEAFF
TRBJ1-2 | TRBV5-6 | NA | NA | TGTGCCAGCAGCACACAGGGTAGTGACTATGGCTACACCTTC | CASSTQGSDYGYTF
TRBJ2-1 | TRBV6-5 | NA | few | TGTGCCAGCAGTTCGGGGGCGGGTGAGCAGTTCTTC | CASSSGAGEQFF
TRBJ1-2 | TRBV5-1 | NA | NA | TGCGCCAGCAGCTTGGGTGGAGGAGCGAACTATGGCTACACCTTC | CASSLGGGANYGYTF
TRBJ2-2 | TRBV28 | NA | few | TGTGCCAGCAGGAAAACGGGCGCCAAGGGACCCGGGGAGCTGTTTTTT | CASRKTGAKGPGELFF
TRBJ1-1 | TRBV4-1 | NA | NA | TGCGCCAGCAGCCAAGCGCCATCTCGAGAAGCTTTCTTT | CASSQAPSREAFF
TRBJ1-3 | TRBV6-6 | NA | NA | TGTGCCAGCAGGCCGGGACTTGATGGAAACACCATATATTTT | CASRPGLDGNTIYF
TRBJ1-1 | TRBV29-1 | NA | few | TGCAGCGTTCTAGAGTATCTTGAAGCTTTCTTT | CSVLEYLEAFF
TRBJ1-3 | TRBV9 | NA | NA | TGTGCCAGCAGCGGGAGCGTACCGGGACTAATGGGTTACACCATATATTTT | CASSGSVPGLMGYTIYF
TRBJ1-4 | TRBV28 | NA | NA | TGTGCCAGCAGTTTTAGGAGGGAAAAACTGTTTTTT | CASSFRREKLFF
TRBJ2-1 | TRBV30 | TRBD2 | NA | TGTGCCTGCCGTCCAGCGGGGTTTGAGCAGTTCTTC | CACRPAGFEQFF
TRBJ1-5 | TRBV4-2 | TRBD1 | NA | TGTGCCAGCAGCCAAGATAGTCAGGGGGCTAGCAATCAGCCCCAGCATTTT | CASSQDSQGASNQPQHF
TRBJ2-2 | TRBV10-3 | NA | NA | TGTGCCATCAGTTCTCCTCCAGCCGGGGAGCTGTTTTTT | CAISSPPAGELFF
TRBJ2-5 | TRBV29-1 | NA | NA | TGCAGCGTTACTCGAACCGGCGCAGAGACCCAGTACTTC | CSVTRTGAETQYF
TRBJ1-1 | TRBV5-4 | NA | NA | TGTGCCAGCAGCCCTAGAAGGAACACTGAAGCTTTCTTT | CASSPRRNTEAFF
TRBJ1-3 | TRBV2 | TRBD1 | NA | TGTGCCAGCAGTGACTCAGGGGGCAGAAACACCATATATTTT | CASSDSGGRNTIYF
TRBJ1-2 | TRBV6-1 | TRBD1 | few | TGTGCCAGTGGGACAGGCACTCACTATGGCTACACCTTC | CASGTGTHYGYTF
TRBJ2-3 | TRBV29-1 | TRBD1 | NA | TGCAGCGCTACGGGACAGTTTAGCACAGATACGCAGTATTTT | CSATGQFSTDTQYF
TRBJ2-2 | TRBV6-6 | TRBD2 | NA | TGTGCCAGCAGTTACGGCGGGGGAAACACCGGGGAGCTGTTTTTT | CASSYGGGNTGELFF
TRBJ2-1 | TRBV4-1 | NA | NA | TGCGCCAGCAGCCCCCGGTCGACAGGAGGCTCCTACAATGAGCAGTTCTTC | CASSPRSTGGSYNEQFF
TRBJ1-3 | TRBV6-5 | NA | medium-sized | TGTGCCAGCAGTTACTCGCCCCAATCTGGAAACACCATATATTTT | CASSYSPQSGNTIYF
TRBJ2-7 | TRBV11-2 | TRBD1 | NA | TGTGCCAGCAGCTTCTCGGAAGACAGGGGTTTTTCCGACGAGCAGTACTTC | CASSFSEDRGFSDEQYF